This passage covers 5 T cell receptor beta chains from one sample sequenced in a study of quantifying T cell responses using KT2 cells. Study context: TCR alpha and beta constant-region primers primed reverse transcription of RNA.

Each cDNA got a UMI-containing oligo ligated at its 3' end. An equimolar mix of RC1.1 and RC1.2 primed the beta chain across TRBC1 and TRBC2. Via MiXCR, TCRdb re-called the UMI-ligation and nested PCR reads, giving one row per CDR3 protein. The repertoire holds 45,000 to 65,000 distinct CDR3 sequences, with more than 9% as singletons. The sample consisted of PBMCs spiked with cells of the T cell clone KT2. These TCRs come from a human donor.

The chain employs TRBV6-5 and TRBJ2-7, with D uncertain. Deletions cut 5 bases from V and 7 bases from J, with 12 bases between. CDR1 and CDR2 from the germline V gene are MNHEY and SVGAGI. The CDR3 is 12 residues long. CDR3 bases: TGTGCCAGCAGTCGCGTAAAAGGGGAGCAGTACTTC. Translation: CASSRVKGEQYF.

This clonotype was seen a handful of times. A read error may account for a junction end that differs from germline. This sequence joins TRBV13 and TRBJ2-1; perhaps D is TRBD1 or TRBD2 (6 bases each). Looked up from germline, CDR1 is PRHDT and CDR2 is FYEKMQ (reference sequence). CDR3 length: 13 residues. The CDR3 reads CASSLKGGLREVF. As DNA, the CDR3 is TGTGCCAGCAGCTTAAAAGGGGGATTGAGGGAGGTCTTC.

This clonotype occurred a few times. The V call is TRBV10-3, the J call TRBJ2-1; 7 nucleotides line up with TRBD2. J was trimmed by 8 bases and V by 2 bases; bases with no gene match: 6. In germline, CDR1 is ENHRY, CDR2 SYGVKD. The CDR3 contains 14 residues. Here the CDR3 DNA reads TGTGCCATCAGTGAGACTAGCGAGGGCCATGAGCAGTTCTTC. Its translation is CAISETSEGHEQFF.

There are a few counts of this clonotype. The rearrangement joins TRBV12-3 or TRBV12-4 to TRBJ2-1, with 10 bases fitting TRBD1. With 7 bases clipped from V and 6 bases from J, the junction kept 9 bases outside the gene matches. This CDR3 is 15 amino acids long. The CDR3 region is CASTLDRGRVNEQFF. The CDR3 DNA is TGTGCCAGCACCCTCGACAGGGGGCGGGTCAATGAGCAGTTCTTC.

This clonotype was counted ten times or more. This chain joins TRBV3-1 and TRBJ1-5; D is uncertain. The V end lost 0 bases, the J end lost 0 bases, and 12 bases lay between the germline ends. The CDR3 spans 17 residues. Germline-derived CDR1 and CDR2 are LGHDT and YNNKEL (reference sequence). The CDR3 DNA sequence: TGTGCCAGCAGCCAAGATTCGGAAGGGTATAGCAATCAGCCCCAGCATTTT. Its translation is CASSQDSEGYSNQPQHF.